This note documents a single TCR beta chain sequence. Its antigen remains unidentified. Researchers prepared the TRB cDNA libraries using 5' RACE with UMI labels. No DNA is given; TCRdb re-called the 5' RACE reads and lists each CDR3 protein once. This repertoire comprises around 140,000 distinct CDR3 sequences; its ten largest clones make up 0.4% to 0.5%. Germline loops: CDR1 KGHSH, CDR2 LQKENI. The CDR3 covers 17 residues. This record comes from a study of CXCR3-negative and CXCR3-positive naive CD8 T cells. Study observations and caveats: For CXCR3-positive naive cells, TRB CDR3s were more hydrophobic than those of CXCR3-negative naive cells.

The V gene is TRBV18, the J gene TRBJ2-2; the TCRdb call, TRBD2, lacks DNA for checking. The TCR sequence derives from a human donor in good health. Some clones in this sample may be carry-over from other donors' samples. Sequencing was carried out using naive CXCR3+ CD8+ T cells from blood. Described subset: CD45RO-CCR7+CD27+CD95- naive CD8+ T cells expressing CXCR3 (TNR3+). The CDR3 sequence: CASSPVTWASNTGELFF.